This TCR beta chain emerged from a study of CD8 T cells in Susac syndrome (dated by TCRdb to about 2019). Some background on the complete study: Among the sequenced Susac syndrome patients, roughly six had clinically active disease and eight were in clinical remission. At blood withdrawal, Susac syndrome patients were either therapy-naive, taking corticosteroids (in some cases with IVIg as well), or taking IVIg alone. Whether CD8+ T cell activation and differentiation in Susac syndrome was antigen driven was tested using repertoire sequencing. The clonality of the CD8+ T cell repertoire was compared across 12 healthy donors, about 14 Susac syndrome patients and around 16 multiple sclerosis patients. Beyond this particular receptor, the publication reports: CD8+ repertoires in Susac syndrome showed clonal expansion, which was highest in CD8+ TEMRA cells and was greater in clinically active patients than in remitting patients. The study acknowledged that relatively few individuals were included in the TCR sequencing and HLA analysis. In the total CD8+ and CD8+ TEMRA repertoires, sixteen and five Susac-specific public clones, respectively, were identified.

Peripheral blood CD8+ and CD4+ T cells from healthy donors, Susac syndrome patients and multiple sclerosis patients were profiled by high-throughput TCR beta sequencing. Recently defined diagnostic criteria for definite or probable disease were met by the Susac syndrome patients. Bulk CD8+ and CD4+ T cells were purified magnetically by negative isolation, whereas CD8+ TEMRA cells were enriched by FACS. Blood was collected in EDTA tubes and processed within 24 hours, with PBMCs isolated through density gradient centrifugation. PBMCs destined for TCR sequencing were cryopreserved in liquid nitrogen and later thawed in a 37 °C water bath. Purity of sorted or isolated CD4+, CD8+ and CD8+ TEMRA cells was at least 90%. RNA was extracted using the RNeasy kit, and roughly 0.5 to 1 ug of the RNA was reverse transcribed with random hexamers. TCR beta CDR3 regions were amplified with the immunoSEQ multiplex PCR assay covering 54 Vbeta and 13 Jbeta segments. To correct PCR amplification bias, a synthetic template baseline was used for both primer optimization and computational correction. Processing in the source paper ran as follows. Only productive sequences were kept, with reads annotated to V, D and J genes according to IMGT and analyzed in immunoSEQ Analyzer. Clonality was computed as one minus Shannon entropy normalized by log2 of the number of productive unique sequences. For each patient and control, public and private clones were evaluated within the 100 most prevalent clones. Susac-specific clones were defined as absent from healthy and MS cohorts, approximately 1,000 published viral clones and other ImmuneACCESS disease sequences. TCRdb reworked the public reads: Q25 trimming with fastp, MiXCR clone assembly, productive beta chains retained. Rows merge per CDR3 protein into single entries with the most common DNA and genes. V and J calls and clone size were set by TCRdb, not the authors. The sample table shows about 120,000 distinct CDR3 sequences, and about 95% are seen once. Clones ranked in the top ten supply 0.28% of the sample.

Trimming at the junction amounts to 0 bases on V and 2 bases on J, and the germline ends lie 17 bases apart. There are 17 amino acids in the CDR3, from cysteine to phenylalanine inclusive. The sequence is cut down to CDR3 DNA, 51 bases in frame from base 1. The germline V gene (reference sequence) yields LGHDT for CDR1 and YNNKEL for CDR2. As concerns this clonotype: Its target antigen remains unknown. Base qualities are not recorded, but no much larger clone differs from it by a single base.

The sequence joins TRBV3-1 to TRBJ2-7; the D gene assignment is ambiguous. Sequencing was carried out using CD8+ T cells from PBMCs. The clonotype was recovered from a human donor with Susac syndrome. The base sequence is TGTGCCAGCAGCCAAGATAGGGCAGACTCGGTGCCCTACGAGCAGTACTTC. Protein translation: CASSQDRADSVPYEQYF.